Each of the 10 T cell receptor beta chains below was sequenced from the same sample in a study of blood T cell repertoires in COVID-19. Only in-frame clones appear in the TCRdb table, and some are missing; sequencing was by immunoSEQ multiplex PCR. The sample yields roughly 150,000 clones, 60% to 80% seen once. Sequencing was carried out using peripheral blood. These receptors originate from a man aged 65 to 79 with acute or convalescent COVID-19.

The chain has TRBV6-5 and TRBJ2-1, with 15 bases that match TRBD2. The CDR3 covers 14 residues. The V segment lost 7 bases and the J segment 15 bases; nucleotides outside the gene matches: 10. Germline assignment: CDR1 MNHEY and CDR2 SVGAGI. The CDR3 nucleotides are TGTGCCAGCAACACCGGGACTAGCGGGGGGTTACCGTTCTTC. Residues: CASNTGTSGGLPFF.

The gene calls are TRBV6-5 and TRBJ2-5; TRBD2 is a possible D gene (5 bases). V lost 7 bases, J lost 4 bases, and 13 bases lay in between. Per the germline V gene, CDR1 is MNHEY and CDR2 is SVGAGI. The CDR3 spans 13 residues. This CDR3 reads CASIQPGVETQYF. Written as DNA, the CDR3 is TGTGCCAGCATACAGCCCGGGGTAGAGACCCAGTACTTC.

This chain links TRBV4-2 with TRBJ2-5; 9 positions match TRBD2. The CDR3 is 17 residues long. V trimming: 0 bases; J trimming: 5 bases; junction bases outside the gene matches: 10. Germline V gene data show CDR1 as LGHNA and CDR2 as YNFKEQ. As DNA, the CDR3 is TGTGCCAGCAGCCAAGATACCCTAGCGGGAAAGGGTGAGACCCAGTACTTC. Residues: CASSQDTLAGKGETQYF.

The rearrangement uses TRBV30 and TRBJ2-7, with 10 positions matching TRBD2. The length of the CDR3 is 13 residues. From germline, CDR1 is GTSNPN and CDR2 SVGIG (reference sequence). J was trimmed by 1 base and V by 4 bases; bases with no gene match: 1. The CDR3 DNA sequence: TGTGCCTGGAAACTAGCGGGATCCTACGAGCAGTACTTC. Amino acid sequence: CAWKLAGSYEQYF.

The J gene is TRBJ2-7, the V gene TRBV5-1; D perhaps matches TRBD1 (7 bases). This CDR3 spans 14 amino acids. Germline V gives CDR1 SGHRS, CDR2 YFSETQ. Trimming removed 0 bases at V and 4 bases at J, with 11 bases between. DNA for the CDR3: TGCGCCAGCAGCTTGGAGGCAGGGGGGTACGAGCAGTACTTC. This encodes CASSLEAGGYEQYF. Full variable domain (rest looked up from reference TRBV5-1 and TRBJ2-7): KAGVTQTPRYLIKTRGQQVTLSCSPISGHRSVSWYQQTPGQGLQFLFEYFSETQRNKGNFPGRFSGRQFSNSRSEMNVSTLELGDSALYLCASSLEAGGYEQYFGPGTRLTVT.

The chain links TRBV6-5 to TRBJ2-1; 7 nucleotides line up with TRBD2. V lost 5 bases, J lost 5 bases, and 6 bases stayed unmatched. The CDR3 length is 14 residues. The germline gives CDR1 MNHEY, CDR2 SVGAGI. The CDR3 here is CASSKTGTNNEQFF. CDR3 DNA: TGTGCCAGCAGTAAAACCGGGACTAACAATGAGCAGTTCTTC.

This clone has just a few counts. The rearrangement links TRBV7-2 to TRBJ2-2, with a tentative D call TRBD2 (5 bases). Deletions cut 3 bases from V and 7 bases from J, with 9 bases between. Germline CDR1 reads SGHTA; CDR2 reads FQGNSA. The CDR3 is made up of 13 amino acids. The CDR3 DNA is TGTGCCAGCAGCTTTCGAGGGAGCGGGGAGCTGTTTTTT. This encodes CASSFRGSGELFF.

The gene calls are TRBV11-3 and TRBJ2-1, with D perhaps matching TRBD1 or TRBD2 (6 bases each). CDR1 and CDR2 (germline): SGHNT, YENEEA. This CDR3 comprises 18 residues. With 5 bases removed from V and 1 base from J, the gap between germline ends came to 21 bases. Here the CDR3 reads CASSIGGRREASYNEQFF. DNA of the CDR3: TGTGCCAGCAGCATAGGGGGGAGGCGGGAAGCTTCCTACAATGAGCAGTTCTTC.

The chain is built from TRBV29-1 and TRBJ1-1, with 8 positions matching TRBD1. With V trimmed by 4 bases and J by 11 bases, 6 bases remained unmatched. Germline V gene data show CDR1 as SQVTM and CDR2 as ANQGSEA. This CDR3 is built from 11 residues. CDR3 residues: CSVGGDRSAFF. The CDR3 DNA reads TGCAGCGTTGGGGGGGACAGGTCCGCTTTCTTT.

The chain couples TRBV7-2 to TRBJ2-7, with a possible D match to TRBD1 (5 bases). V was cut by 8 bases and J by 7 bases, with 24 bases left in between. The CDR3 has 15 residues. The V gene's germline CDR1 is SGHTA and CDR2 FQGNSA. The CDR3 DNA reads TGTGCCAGCTCCGTTACCCAGGGCCGATTCAGGGAGCAGTACTTC. It encodes CASSVTQGRFREQYF.